What follows describes a single T cell receptor beta chain. The antigen is not known. Between the trimmed V and J ends, which lost 2 bases and 5 bases, there was a span of 12 bases. The CDR3 totals 14 residues. In germline, CDR1 is MNHEY, CDR2 SVGAGI. This entry comes from a study of cytomegalovirus exposure and HLA in healthy donors. On the study more broadly: Earlier, almost 120 million unique TCR beta sequences were recovered from around 180 million T cells by an analysis.

Study-level results: Likely technical artifact: a cluster of highly shared sequence variants. Later analysis found that TCR beta chains associated with HLA were more clonally expanded than other, equally common chains. Most TCRs appeared rarely, but some public TCRs recurred in many donors.

It was with 60 Vbeta and 13 Jbeta primers that the PCR ran. The table came from immunoSEQ multiplex PCR; TCRdb's copy has only in-frame clones and leaves some out. There are about 61,000 clones in the sample; about 80% occur only once, and about 53% lies in the top ten. This clonotype was sampled from a man aged 50 to 59 in good health and CMV-seropositive. Sample: PBMCs. The gene calls are TRBV6-5 and TRBJ2-5; tentative D call: TRBD1 (6 bases). CDR3: CASSYTGFRETQYF. The CDR3, as DNA: TGTGCCAGCAGTTACACAGGGTTCCGGGAGACCCAGTACTTC.